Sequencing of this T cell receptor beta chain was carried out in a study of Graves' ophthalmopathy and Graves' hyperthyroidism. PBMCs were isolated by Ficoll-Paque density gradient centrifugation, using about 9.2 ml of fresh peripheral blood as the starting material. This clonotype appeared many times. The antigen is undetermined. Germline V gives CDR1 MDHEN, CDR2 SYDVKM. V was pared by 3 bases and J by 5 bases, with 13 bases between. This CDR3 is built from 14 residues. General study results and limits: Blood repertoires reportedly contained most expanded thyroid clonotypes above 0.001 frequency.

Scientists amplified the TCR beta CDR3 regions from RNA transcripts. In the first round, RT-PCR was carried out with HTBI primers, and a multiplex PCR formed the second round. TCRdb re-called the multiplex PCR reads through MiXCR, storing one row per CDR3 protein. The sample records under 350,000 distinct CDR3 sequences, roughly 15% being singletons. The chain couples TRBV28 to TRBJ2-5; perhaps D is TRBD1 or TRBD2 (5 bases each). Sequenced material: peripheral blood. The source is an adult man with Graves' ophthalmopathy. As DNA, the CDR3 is TGTGCCAGCAGTTTGTATGAGGGGTTGGAGACCCAGTACTTC. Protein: CASSLYEGLETQYF.